Listed here are 3 T cell receptor beta chains from one sample, sequenced in a study of T cells in Graves' hyperthyroidism and ophthalmopathy. Amplification of TCR beta CDR3 regions used RNA as the template. First-round RT-PCR targeting the TCR CDR3 was performed with the HTBI primer set. TCRdb re-called the multiplex PCR reads through MiXCR, storing one row per CDR3 protein. The sample has about 380,000 distinct CDR3 sequences; 13% are singletons. The sample taken for sequencing was blood. The receptors originated from a man aged 30 to 39 with Graves' hyperthyroidism that later progressed to Graves' ophthalmopathy.

This chain links TRBV5-1 with TRBJ2-3; 12 bases are shared with TRBD2. CDR3 size: 14 residues. Germline V CDR1 and CDR2: SGHRS, YFSETQ. Trimming took 6 bases from V and 3 from J; bases not matched to a gene: 2. The DNA for the CDR3 is TGCGCCAGCACTGGACTAGCGGGGACAGATACGCAGTATTTT. It yields the protein CASTGLAGTDTQYF.

Concerning this clonotype itself: One end of the junction does not line up with germline, which may come from a read error. The rearrangement uses TRBV3-1 and TRBJ1-5; a possible D gene is TRBD1 (5 bases). CDR3 size: 16 residues. CDR1 LGHDT and CDR2 YNNKEL come from the germline V gene (reference sequence). The CDR3 coding sequence is TGTGCCAGCCGCCAAGAAGGTTCAGGGAAGGATCAGCCCCAGCATTTT. It specifies CASRQEGSGKDQPQHF.

This clonotype was observed many times. This sequence joins TRBV7-2 and TRBJ1-2; possible D gene TRBD1, 6 bases. CDR3 length: 15 amino acids. Between the trimmed V and J ends, which lost 1 base and 4 bases, there was a span of 13 bases. Per germline, CDR1 SGHTA and CDR2 FQGNSA. CDR3 in DNA: TGTGCCAGCAGCTTAGAAAGGGGGGCGGGCTATGGCTACACCTTC. Translation: CASSLERGAGYGYTF.